The subject of this entry is one TCR beta chain. Trimming removed 2 bases at V and 3 bases at J, with 14 bases between. The CDR3 totals 16 residues. Germline-derived CDR1 and CDR2 are MNHNY and SVGAGI (reference sequence). This sample was taken from a study of blood T cell repertoires in COVID-19. For the study at large: PBMCs, B-cell-depleted T cells, or T cells provided the cDNA or gDNA that made up the material.

Authors' processing steps: Amplification with reference gene primers provided the estimates of nucleated cell counts. Only in-frame clones appear in the TCRdb table, and some are missing; sequencing was by immunoSEQ multiplex PCR. The V and J calls and clone size were taken over from that table, and D and trimming were inferred from the DNA. The sample comprises 120,000 or so clones, around 85% of which are singletons, and roughly a sixth rests with the top ten. V and J are TRBV6-6 and TRBJ1-3, with D perhaps matching TRBD1 (5 bases). The specimen was peripheral blood. This sequence originates from a man between 25 and 39 years old with COVID-19, enrolled during active disease. The CDR3 DNA sequence: TGTGCCAGCAGTTACCGGATCACCGGGGGTGGAAACACCATATATTTT. Translated, it gives CASSYRITGGGNTIYF.